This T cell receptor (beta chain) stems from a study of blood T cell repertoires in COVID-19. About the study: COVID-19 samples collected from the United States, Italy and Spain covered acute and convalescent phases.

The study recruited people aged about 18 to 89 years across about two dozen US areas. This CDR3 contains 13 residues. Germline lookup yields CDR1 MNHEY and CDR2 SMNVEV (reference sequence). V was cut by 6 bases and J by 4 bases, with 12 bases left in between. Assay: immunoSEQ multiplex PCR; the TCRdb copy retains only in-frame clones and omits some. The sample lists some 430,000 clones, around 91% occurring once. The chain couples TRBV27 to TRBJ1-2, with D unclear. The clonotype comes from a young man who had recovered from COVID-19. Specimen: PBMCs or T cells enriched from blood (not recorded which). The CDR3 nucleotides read TGTGCCAGCAGGTCGGGCGGGTCCTATGGCTACACCTTC. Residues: CASRSGGSYGYTF.